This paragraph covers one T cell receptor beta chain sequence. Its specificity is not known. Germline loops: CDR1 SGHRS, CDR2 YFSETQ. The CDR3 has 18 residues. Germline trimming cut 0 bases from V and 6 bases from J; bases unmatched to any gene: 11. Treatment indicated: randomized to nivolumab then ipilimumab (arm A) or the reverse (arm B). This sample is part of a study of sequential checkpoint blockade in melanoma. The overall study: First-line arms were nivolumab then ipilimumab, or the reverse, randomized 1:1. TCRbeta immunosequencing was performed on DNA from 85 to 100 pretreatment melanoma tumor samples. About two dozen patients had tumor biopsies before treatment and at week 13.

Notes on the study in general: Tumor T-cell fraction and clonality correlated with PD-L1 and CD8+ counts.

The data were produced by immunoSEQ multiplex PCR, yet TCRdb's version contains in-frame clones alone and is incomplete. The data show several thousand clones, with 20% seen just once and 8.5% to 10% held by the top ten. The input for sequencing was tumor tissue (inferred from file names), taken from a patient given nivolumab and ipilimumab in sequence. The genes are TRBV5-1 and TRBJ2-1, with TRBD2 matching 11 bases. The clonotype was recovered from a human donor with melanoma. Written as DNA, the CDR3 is TGCGCCAGCAGCTTGGGTGATAGCGGGAGGGTCCAGGGCAATGAGCAGTTCTTC. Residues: CASSLGDSGRVQGNEQFF.